Below are 14 T cell receptor beta chains sequenced from a single sample in a study of cytomegalovirus exposure and HLA in healthy donors. It was with 60 Vbeta and 13 Jbeta primers that the PCR ran. The assay was immunoSEQ multiplex PCR, and TCRdb's table has in-frame clones only and misses some. The data hold just under 80,000 clones, with approximately 78% observed a single time. The sequenced sample was PBMCs. These receptor sequences come from a man aged 35 to 55 in good health and CMV-seronegative.

The chain joins TRBV5-3 to TRBJ2-5; the match to TRBD2 covers 10 bases. TRBV5-3 is marked as an open reading frame, function uncertain. The CDR3 consists of 17 residues. The CDR3, as DNA: TGTGCTCCCAGGGGCGGGGGCCTAGCGGGAGCCCCAGAGACCCAGTACTTC. It translates to CAPRGGGLAGAPETQYF.

The CDR3 sequence is CASSLRRHYSYNEQFF. The CDR3 DNA is TGTGCCAGCAGCTTGCGTCGGCACTACTCCTACAATGAGCAGTTCTTC. The chain has TRBV5-4 and TRBJ2-1; D unclear. The CDR3 has 16 residues. CDR1 SGHNT and CDR2 YYREEE come from the germline V gene (reference sequence). V lost 1 base and J lost 0, with 11 bases in between.

The rearrangement uses TRBV27 and TRBJ2-2, with 14 bases aligning to TRBD2. The V gene's germline CDR1 is MNHEY and CDR2 SMNVEV (reference sequence). J was trimmed by 5 bases and V by 3 bases; bases with no gene match: 8. The CDR3 is made up of 18 amino acids. The CDR3 sequence: CASSFRGLAGVGTGELFF. For the CDR3, the DNA is TGTGCCAGCAGTTTCCGGGGACTAGCGGGAGTGGGGACCGGGGAGCTGTTTTTT.

The chain couples TRBV5-1 to TRBJ1-4, with D hard to call. Germline CDR1 SGHRS, CDR2 YFSETQ. This CDR3 has 15 amino acids. V gave up 0 bases and J gave up 3 bases, with 9 bases separating them. CDR3 sequence reads: CASSLGGSANEKLFF. CDR3 sequence (DNA): TGCGCCAGCAGCTTGGGTGGGAGTGCTAATGAAAAACTGTTTTTT.

The rearrangement links TRBV5-4 to TRBJ2-7, with TRBD1 matching over 7 bases. V trimming: 4 bases; J trimming: 4 bases; junction bases outside the gene matches: 5. This CDR3 region has 13 residues. Germline values: CDR1 SGHNT, CDR2 YYREEE (reference sequence). CDR3 sequence: CASSQGVGYEQYF. DNA for the CDR3: TGTGCCAGCAGCCAGGGGGTGGGATACGAGCAGTACTTC.

The chain carries TRBV6-6 and TRBJ2-5; 8 nucleotides agree with TRBD1. The ends lost 4 bases at V and 13 bases at J; junction bases unmatched: 8. Germline V gene lookup returns CDR1 MNHNY and CDR2 SVGAGI (reference sequence). This CDR3 contains 12 residues. For the CDR3, the DNA is TGTGCCAGCAGTTTTGACAGGGGAGAGGCGTACTTC. Translating it yields CASSFDRGEAYF.

This clone was counted a few times. The V call is TRBV2, the J call TRBJ2-7; TRBD2 matches 7 bases. The V segment lost 3 bases and the J segment 6 bases; nucleotides outside the gene matches: 17. Germline loops: CDR1 SNHLY, CDR2 FYNNEI. This CDR3 spans 17 amino acids. The CDR3 reads CASSEVRLRRGSSEQYF. The CDR3, as DNA: TGTGCCAGCAGTGAGGTCCGACTAAGGCGCGGGAGTAGCGAGCAGTACTTC.

V and J are TRBV27 and TRBJ2-7, with D perhaps matching TRBD1 (6 bases). The CDR3 covers 15 residues. From germline, CDR1 is MNHEY and CDR2 SMNVEV (reference sequence). V lost 4 bases and J 2 bases, leaving 15 bases between the germline ends. For the CDR3, the DNA is TGTGCCAGCAGTTCCATCGGGACACCTCCCTACGAGCAGTACTTC. This codes for CASSSIGTPPYEQYF.

The rearrangement links TRBV4-1 to TRBJ1-1, with D possibly matching TRBD1 (5 bases). The CDR3 sequence is 13 residues long. The V end lost 3 bases, the J end lost 8 bases, and 13 bases lay between the germline ends. Per germline, CDR1 MGHRA and CDR2 YSYEKL. CDR3 sequence: CASSQGGADEAFF. CDR3 coding DNA: TGCGCCAGCAGCCAGGGCGGGGCGGACGAAGCTTTCTTT.

The chain combines TRBV13 with TRBJ1-1; D perhaps matches TRBD1 (6 bases). The V gene's germline CDR1 is PRHDT and CDR2 FYEKMQ (reference sequence). The CDR3 sequence is 15 residues long. With 5 bases removed from V and 1 base from J, the gap between germline ends came to 14 bases. CDR3 sequence: CASSQWNRANTEAFF. The CDR3 bases are TGTGCCAGCAGCCAATGGAACAGGGCGAACACTGAAGCTTTCTTT.

This chain joins TRBV19 and TRBJ2-4; 8 bases line up with TRBD2. Germline V gene sequence: CDR1 LNHDA, CDR2 SQIVND (reference sequence). The CDR3 is 14 residues long. Germline trimming cut 5 bases from V and 4 bases from J; bases unmatched to any gene: 4. CDR3 DNA: TGTGCCAGTAGTGCAACGGGAGGGAAAAACATTCAGTACTTC. Translating it yields CASSATGGKNIQYF.

The rearrangement joins TRBV4-2 to TRBJ2-1, with TRBD2 identical over 9 bases. The V and J ends lost 0 bases and 7 bases, in that order; junction bases with no gene match: 7. The CDR3 length is 16 residues. Germline V gene sequence: CDR1 LGHNA, CDR2 YNFKEQ. CDR3 bases: TGTGCCAGCAGCCAAGATCTGGCGGGGGGGATAAATGAGCAGTTCTTC. Translated, it gives CASSQDLAGGINEQFF.

This clone was recorded only once. V usage is TRBV15 and J usage is TRBJ1-5; possible D gene TRBD1, 6 bases. V lost 1 base and J lost 7, with 17 bases in between. The germline CDR1 and CDR2 sequences are LNHNV and YYDKDF (reference sequence). This CDR3 is 16 amino acids long. CDR3 nucleotides: TGTGCCACCAGCAGAGCAACAGGGTTATTGAGCCAGCCCCAGCATTTT. Its translation is CATSRATGLLSQPQHF. The variable domain in full, completed from reference TRBV15 and TRBJ1-5, reads DAMVIQNPRYQVTQFGKPVTLSCSQTLNHNVMYWYQQKSSQAPKLLFHYYDKDFNNEADTPDNFQSRRPNTSFCFLDIRSPGLGDTAMYLCATSRATGLLSQPQHFGDGTRLSIL.

The V call is TRBV28, the J call TRBJ2-1; 12 bases are a match to TRBD1. The CDR3 contains 17 residues. Germline CDR1 is MDHEN and CDR2 is SYDVKM. The J segment lost 7 bases and the V segment lost 3 bases, leaving 10 bases of the junction unmatched. The CDR3 DNA reads TGTGCCAGCAGTTTGATTCCGGGACAGGGGGCTCGTAATGAGCAGTTCTTC. This sequence encodes CASSLIPGQGARNEQFF.